This record looks at one T cell receptor beta chain sequence and its context. The antigen is not known. The CDR3 runs to 12 residues. The germline gives CDR1 MNHEY, CDR2 SMNVEV (reference sequence). Trimming stripped 3 bases from V and 1 base from J, with 4 bases between. Sequencing was performed with immunoSEQ multiplex PCR; in TCRdb, only in-frame clones are kept and a portion is missing. The table has several thousand clones, roughly three fifths seen once. This sample's treatment: 15 Gy SBRT to primary tumor, nephrectomy 4 weeks later. This entry comes from a study of radiation and T cells in renal cell carcinoma. Findings of the study overall: Top 100 clonotypes averaged about 54% in irradiated versus about 43% in nephrectomy-only tumors.

The sequence came from a man aged 60 to 75 with renal cell carcinoma. The rearrangement links TRBV27 to TRBJ2-7; D gene uncertain. Material: tumor tissue, obtained from a patient whose treatment included radiotherapy and nephrectomy. The CDR3 bases are TGTGCCAGCAGTTTGAAGTCCTACGAGCAGTACTTC. It codes for CASSLKSYEQYF.